The 27 T cell receptor beta chains reported below all come from one sample, sequenced in a study of vaccination and CD4 T cells after COVID-19 (dated by TCRdb to between 2020 and 2023). To prepare the library, PCR was applied. Data came from an Illumina iSeq 100. The public sequencing data were trimmed at Q25 with fastp and processed into clonotypes with MiXCR by TCRdb, which kept only in-frame beta chains. Each entry merges the rows of one CDR3 protein and shows their most common DNA and genes. Recorded for this sample are tens of thousands of distinct CDR3 sequences; approximately 49% of them occurred a single time. The top ten clonotypes cover 5% to 6.5% of the sample. Sample time point, as interpreted from the label and publication: late sampling 161 to 241 days after vaccination in a few convalescent patients. This specimen was CD4+ T cells from blood, taken about 7 months after SARS-CoV-2 vaccination. The receptors originated from a human donor who had recovered from COVID-19.

The rearrangement uses TRBV20-1 and TRBJ2-2, with 11 bases fitting TRBD2. The CDR3 is 15 amino acids. Per the germline V gene, CDR1 is DFQATT and CDR2 is SNEGSKA (reference sequence). V was clipped by 3 bases and J by 1 base; unmatched bases: 1. In DNA form, the CDR3 reads TGCAGTGCTAGTCTAGCGGGAGGGAACACCGGGGAGCTGTTTTTT. It specifies CSASLAGGNTGELFF.

The rearrangement uses TRBV7-6 and TRBJ1-5; tentatively, D is TRBD1 (5 bases). The CDR3 extends over 14 amino acids. The V end lost 0 bases, the J end lost 7 bases, and 10 bases lay between the germline ends. CDR1 and CDR2 (germline): SGHVS, FNYEAQ. The CDR3 coding sequence is TGTGCCAGCAGCTTAGCTGAAGGGGTACAGCCCCAGCATTTT. It translates to CASSLAEGVQPQHF.

There are a few counts of this clonotype. The chain employs TRBV27 and TRBJ2-1, with D maybe TRBD1 (6 bases). The J call could be wrong; TRBJ2-5 is a better fit for the DNA end. Germline V gene sequence: CDR1 MNHEY, CDR2 SMNVEV (reference sequence). CDR3 length equals 15 residues. Written as DNA, the CDR3 is TGTGCCAGCAGTTTAGGGTGGGACACCCAAGAGACCCAGTACTTC. Translation gives CASSLGWDTQETQYF.

Note on this clonotype: The junction does not match germline at one end; this may be a read error. The chain links TRBV7-6 to TRBJ2-5, with TRBD2 matching 12 bases. The germline V gene encodes CDR1 SGHVS and CDR2 FNYEAQ. CDR3 size: 15 residues. CDR3 residues: CASSLGLAGSETQYF. CDR3 nucleotides: TGTGCTAGCAGCTTAGGACTAGCGGGATCAGAGACCCAGTACTTC.

This clonotype was found a few times. The CDR3 DNA reads as TGTGCCAGCAGCCCCTCGAGGGAGGTCACAGATACGCAGTATTTT. It is translated as CASSPSREVTDTQYF. J is TRBJ2-3 and V is TRBV7-9; TRBD2 might be the D (6 bases). Trimming left V 5 bases short and J 2 bases short, with 14 bases between. CDR1 and CDR2 from the germline V gene are SEHNR and FQNEAQ (reference sequence). This CDR3 spans 15 amino acids.

V and J are TRBV20-1 and TRBJ2-2, with 10 nucleotides matching TRBD2. J gave up 4 bases and V 6 bases, and 5 bases lay outside the gene matches. Germline lookup yields CDR1 DFQATT and CDR2 SNEGSKA (reference sequence). The CDR3 loop spans 14 amino acids. CDR3 coding DNA: TGCAGTGCAGTTTTAGCGGGGGGCACCGGGGAGCTGTTTTTT. It encodes CSAVLAGGTGELFF.

The V gene is TRBV20-1, the J gene TRBJ2-5; D may be TRBD1 (6 bases). The CDR3 consists of 11 residues. Per the germline V gene, CDR1 is DFQATT and CDR2 is SNEGSKA (reference sequence). This CDR3 reads CSGQIEETQYF. The DNA of the CDR3 is TGCAGCGGACAGATTGAAGAGACCCAGTACTTC.

Here the CDR3 reads CATSRVAEREETQYF. CDR3 nucleotides: TGTGCCACCAGCAGAGTAGCCGAAAGGGAAGAGACCCAGTACTTC. V is TRBV15 and J is TRBJ2-5; unclear D gene. The V end lost 1 base, the J end lost 3 bases, and 12 bases lay between the germline ends. Germline V gives CDR1 LNHNV, CDR2 YYDKDF (reference sequence). The CDR3 is made up of 15 amino acids.

The chain employs TRBV7-6 and TRBJ2-2; the D gene is possibly TRBD2 (6 bases). Germline lookup yields CDR1 SGHVS and CDR2 FNYEAQ. CDR3 length: 15 residues. V was trimmed by 10 bases and J by 0 bases, leaving 15 bases between them. The DNA for the CDR3 is TGTGCCACCAACCATCGGGGGTCGAACACCGGGGAGCTGTTTTTT. Its protein product is CATNHRGSNTGELFF.

The J gene is TRBJ1-2, the V gene TRBV6-1, with TRBD1 as a possible D gene (6 bases). The CDR3 runs to 12 residues. Per the germline V gene, CDR1 is MNHNS and CDR2 is SASEGT. With 6 bases removed from V and 7 bases from J, the gap between germline ends came to 12 bases. The chain's CDR3 is CASSRTAGGYTF. Here the CDR3 DNA reads TGTGCCAGCAGCCGGACAGCGGGTGGCTACACCTTC.

Here the CDR3 DNA reads TGTGCCAGCAGTACAGCCGGGAGTTCCTACGAGCAGTACTTC. The encoded protein is CASSTAGSSYEQYF. This chain uses TRBV6-1 with TRBJ2-7; TRBD2 is a possible D gene (6 bases). Germline-derived CDR1 and CDR2 are MNHNS and SASEGT. The CDR3 sequence is 14 residues long. V was pared by 5 bases and J by 1 base, with 12 bases between.

The chain carries TRBV28 and TRBJ2-3, with 10 bases aligning to TRBD1. Per the germline V gene, CDR1 is MDHEN and CDR2 is SYDVKM. V shed 6 bases and J 2 bases; nucleotides not matched to a gene: 5. This CDR3 has 15 residues. In nucleotides, the CDR3 is TGTGCCAGCAGCCCCGGGACAGGGGACACAGATACGCAGTATTTT. This sequence encodes CASSPGTGDTDTQYF.

This chain connects TRBV7-8 to TRBJ2-7, with 8 bases identical to TRBD2. The CDR3 consists of 14 residues. V was clipped by 10 bases and J by 2 bases; unmatched bases: 10. Per the germline V gene, CDR1 is SGHVS and CDR2 is FQNEAQ. The chain's CDR3 is CATGGAVGPYEQYF. The DNA of the CDR3 is TGTGCCACCGGGGGGGCAGTGGGACCCTACGAGCAGTACTTC.

The chain has TRBV7-2 and TRBJ2-2; D tentatively fits TRBD1 or TRBD2 (6 bases each). V dropped 5 bases and J dropped 6 bases, with 19 bases sitting between them. CDR1 and CDR2 (germline): SGHTA, FQGNSA. The CDR3 has 16 amino acids. CDR3: CASSRGTSGGPGELFF. DNA for the CDR3: TGTGCCAGCAGCCGCGGGACCTCCGGGGGCCCCGGGGAGCTGTTTTTT.

This chain joins TRBV19 and TRBJ1-1; TRBD1 matches 7 bases. CDR1 and CDR2 from the germline V gene are LNHDA and SQIVND (reference sequence). J lost 0 bases, V lost 7 bases, and 5 bases had no gene match. The CDR3 totals 14 residues. The CDR3 DNA reads as TGTGCCAGTACTAGACAGGGAATGAACACTGAAGCTTTCTTT. Translating it yields CASTRQGMNTEAFF.

CDR3 DNA sequence: TGTGCCAGTAGTATCGGAGGGGCTGAGGGATTACAGCATTTT. It translates to CASSIGGAEGLQHF. V usage is TRBV19 and J usage is TRBJ1-5, with D maybe TRBD1 (5 bases). Between the trimmed V and J ends, which lost 3 bases and 13 bases, there was a span of 19 bases. CDR1 LNHDA and CDR2 SQIVND come from the germline V gene (reference sequence). This CDR3 spans 14 amino acids.

Only a few counts were recorded for this clonotype. This CDR3 reads CASSVTGIGAETQYF. CDR3 nucleotides: TGTGCCAGTAGTGTAACAGGGATAGGAGCAGAGACCCAGTACTTC. The rearrangement joins TRBV19 to TRBJ2-5; a weak D match, TRBD1 (6 bases). The CDR3 totals 15 residues. Trimming left V 5 bases short and J 4 bases short, with 17 bases between. Germline loops: CDR1 LNHDA, CDR2 SQIVND (reference sequence). Supplemented by reference TRBV19 and TRBJ2-5, the full variable domain reads DGGITQSPKYLFRKEGQNVTLSCEQNLNHDAMYWYRQDPGQGLRLIYYSQIVNDFQKGDIAEGYSVSREKKESFPLTVTSAQKNPTAFYLCASSVTGIGAETQYFGPGTRLLVL.

V and J are TRBV27 and TRBJ1-2, with D possibly being TRBD1 (5 bases). The germline V gene has CDR1 MNHEY and CDR2 SMNVEV (reference sequence). Trimming pared 6 bases from V and 8 bases from J, leaving 13 bases between. The CDR3 sequence is 12 residues long. CDR3 nucleotides: TGTGCCAGCAGGGGGGAGTCTTCGGGCTACACCTTC. Protein sequence: CASRGESSGYTF.

The CDR3 is CAISGAQGENIQYF. CDR3 DNA: TGTGCCATCAGTGGCGCACAGGGGGAAAACATTCAGTACTTC. The V call is TRBV10-3, the J call TRBJ2-4, with 8 nucleotides matching TRBD1. CDR1 and CDR2 from the germline V gene are ENHRY and SYGVKD. V lost 4 bases and J lost 5; bases outside the gene matches: 4. This CDR3 comprises 14 residues.

This clonotype was seen only a few times. The chain joins TRBV29-1 to TRBJ1-2, with D hard to call. V was pared by 4 bases and J by 9 bases, with 9 bases between. The germline gives CDR1 SQVTM, CDR2 ANQGSEA. CDR3 length equals 10 residues. CDR3 protein: CSVGVSSYTF. CDR3 DNA: TGCAGCGTTGGGGTCTCTAGCTACACCTTC. The complete variable domain, with remaining parts taken from reference TRBV29-1 and TRBJ1-2, reads SAVISQKPSRDICQRGTSLTIQCQVDSQVTMMFWYRQQPGQSLTLIATANQGSEATYESGFVIDKFPISRPNLTFSTLTVSNMSPEDSSIYLCSVGVSSYTFGSGTRLTVV.

The CDR3 DNA follows: TGTGCCAGCAGTCCAACCCCCTCGAGGAACTATGGCTACACCTTC. Translating gives CASSPTPSRNYGYTF. The V and J genes are TRBV27 and TRBJ1-2; D is unresolved. Looked up from germline, CDR1 is MNHEY and CDR2 is SMNVEV (reference sequence). This CDR3 is 15 amino acids long. The germline V and J ends were trimmed by 5 bases and 2 bases, with 15 bases remaining between them.

This chain uses TRBV7-9 with TRBJ2-7, with D perhaps being TRBD1 or TRBD2 (5 bases each). The V and J ends lost 1 base and 3 bases respectively, with 13 bases between them. The CDR3 runs to 15 residues. Germline V CDR1 and CDR2: SEHNR, FQNEAQ (reference sequence). The CDR3 bases are TGTGCCAGCAGCTTAGTCGGGACGTCGAACTACGAGCAGTACTTC. Protein sequence: CASSLVGTSNYEQYF.

In regard to this clonotype: At one of its ends the junction is not consistent with the germline gene, which may arise from a read error. The DNA of the CDR3 is TGCAGTGCCAGAGACTGGACTAGCGGGATGGTTGATACGCAGTATTTT. It translates to CSARDWTSGMVDTQYF. This chain connects TRBV20-1 to TRBJ2-3; 12 nucleotides agree with TRBD2. Germline V gene lookup returns CDR1 DFQATT and CDR2 SNEGSKA (reference sequence). The CDR3 extends over 16 amino acids.

This clonotype was seen just once. V usage is TRBV28 and J usage is TRBJ2-7; TRBD2 agrees at 7 bases. Germline CDR1 MDHEN, CDR2 SYDVKM. The CDR3 contains 15 residues. The V and J ends lost 5 bases and 3 bases, in that order; junction bases with no gene match: 10. Written as DNA, the CDR3 is TGTGCCAGCAGTATAACCAGCGGGGCCAACTACGAGCAGTACTTC. Its protein product is CASSITSGANYEQYF.

The genes are TRBV28 and TRBJ2-7, with TRBD2 as a possible D gene (5 bases). CDR1 and CDR2 (germline): MDHEN, SYDVKM. This CDR3 spans 18 amino acids. The V and J ends lost 6 bases and 3 bases respectively, with 27 bases between them. CDR3 protein: CASSRGWIRSPQFYEQYF. The CDR3 DNA follows: TGTGCCAGCAGCCGAGGGTGGATCAGGAGCCCACAATTCTACGAGCAGTACTTC. Looking up the rest from reference TRBV28 and TRBJ2-7 gives the full variable domain: DVKVTQSSRYLVKRTGEKVFLECVQDMDHENMFWYRQDPGLGLRLIYFSYDVKMKEKGDIPEGYSVSREKKERFSLILESASTNQTSMYLCASSRGWIRSPQFYEQYFGPGTRLTVT.

The chain couples TRBV4-2 to TRBJ2-7; D assignment may be TRBD1 or TRBD2 (5 bases each). The germline gives CDR1 LGHNA, CDR2 YNFKEQ. The CDR3 loop spans 14 amino acids. The V and J ends lost 3 bases and 4 bases respectively, with 13 bases between them. CDR3 nucleotide sequence: TGTGCCAGCAGCCAGACACGGGACCAGTACGAGCAGTACTTC. This encodes CASSQTRDQYEQYF.

The CDR3 sequence: CASSESLGDLNTEAFF. The CDR3 DNA sequence: TGTGCCAGCAGCGAGTCTTTGGGGGACTTAAACACTGAAGCTTTCTTT. J is TRBJ1-1 and V is TRBV6-1, with D maybe TRBD1 (5 bases). The CDR3 is made up of 16 amino acids. Trimming took off 6 bases at V and 2 bases at J, with 19 bases between the two ends. Germline CDR1 is MNHNS and CDR2 is SASEGT.